Following are 19 T cell receptor beta chains from one sample sequenced in a study of cytomegalovirus exposure and HLA in healthy donors. PCR involved 60 Vbeta and 13 Jbeta primers. Method: immunoSEQ multiplex PCR; TCRdb's copy keeps in-frame clones and lacks some. The sample lists 90,000 to 100,000 clones, around three fifths seen once, with 3.5% to 4.5% in the top ten. The sequenced sample consisted of PBMCs. These TCRs come from a man between 25 and 39 years old in good health and CMV-seronegative.

The CDR3 DNA follows: TGTGCCAGCAGTAACCGCAGGGCCGGCTATGGCTACACCTTC. This gives the protein CASSNRRAGYGYTF. The chain recombines TRBV6-5 with TRBJ1-2, with D possibly TRBD1 on 5 matching bases. With 5 bases removed from V and 4 bases from J, the gap between germline ends came to 14 bases. CDR3 length: 14 residues. Looked up from germline, CDR1 is MNHEY and CDR2 is SVGAGI.

The V call is TRBV29-1, the J call TRBJ1-2, with 7 bases matching TRBD1. Looked up from germline, CDR1 is SQVTM and CDR2 is ANQGSEA. The length of the CDR3 is 14 residues. The ends lost 5 bases at V and 4 bases at J; junction bases unmatched: 10. The CDR3: CSVLTGTGSYGYTF. CDR3 DNA: TGCAGCGTTCTGACAGGGACGGGTAGCTATGGCTACACCTTC.

This clone has a single count. The same CDR3 arises from other DNA sequences in this sample as well. The chain is built from TRBV9 and TRBJ2-5; D is unresolved. The CDR3 loop spans 13 amino acids. From germline, CDR1 is SGDLS and CDR2 YYNGEE. V lost 0 bases, J lost 2 bases, and 5 bases lay in between. The CDR3 loop reads CASSVGGQETQYF. For the CDR3, the DNA is TGTGCCAGCAGCGTAGGAGGTCAAGAGACCCAGTACTTC.

This clone was seen just once. V gene TRBV5-3 combines with J gene TRBJ2-4, with no clear D. TRBV5-3 has ORF status, its function being uncertain. This CDR3 comprises 13 residues. V was clipped by 2 bases and J by 8 bases, with 11 bases between them. For the CDR3, the DNA is TGTGCCAGAAGCTTACAACCTGGGCACATTCAGTACTTC. It is translated as CARSLQPGHIQYF.

As DNA, the CDR3 is TGCGCCAGCAGCCAGCCGGGACTTAGCTCCTACGAGCAGTACTTC. This sequence encodes CASSQPGLSSYEQYF. The chain employs TRBV4-1 and TRBJ2-5, with D possibly TRBD2 on 6 matching bases. The assigned J gene may be wrong: the sequence end matches TRBJ2-7 better. Germline CDR1 is MGHRA and CDR2 is YSYEKL. The CDR3 runs to 15 residues.

The DNA of the CDR3 is TGCGCCAGCAGCCAAGAGGGTGCACTAGCGGGAGAGACCCAGTACTTC. Protein sequence: CASSQEGALAGETQYF. The chain links TRBV4-1 to TRBJ2-5, with 9 bases aligning to TRBD2. The CDR3 contains 16 residues. The V segment lost 0 bases and the J segment 4 bases; nucleotides outside the gene matches: 6. Germline V gene sequence: CDR1 MGHRA, CDR2 YSYEKL.

V gene TRBV19 combines with J gene TRBJ1-6, with a weak D call TRBD1 (5 bases). Germline CDR1 LNHDA, CDR2 SQIVND (reference sequence). The germline V and J ends were trimmed by 7 bases and 8 bases, with 15 bases remaining between them. This CDR3 region has 14 residues. The CDR3 here is CASNRAPGDSPLHF. CDR3 nucleotides: TGTGCCAGTAATCGTGCCCCGGGGGATTCACCCCTCCACTTT. The full variable domain, rest sourced from reference TRBV19 and TRBJ1-6, is DGGITQSPKYLFRKEGQNVTLSCEQNLNHDAMYWYRQDPGQGLRLIYYSQIVNDFQKGDIAEGYSVSREKKESFPLTVTSAQKNPTAFYLCASNRAPGDSPLHFGNGTRLTVT.

The V call is TRBV25-1, the J call TRBJ1-2; a possible D gene is TRBD1 (5 bases). Trimming removed 2 bases from V and 5 bases from J, with 6 bases in between. The germline CDR1 and CDR2 sequences are MGHDK and SYGVNS. The CDR3 spans 12 residues. CDR3 DNA sequence: TGTGCCAGCAGTGAACAGGGATATGGCTACACCTTC. This codes for CASSEQGYGYTF.

The chain is built from TRBV6-1 and TRBJ1-4; D unresolved. V lost 8 bases, J lost 10 bases, and 11 bases lay in between. The germline gives CDR1 MNHNS, CDR2 SASEGT. The CDR3 length is 11 residues. CDR3 coding DNA: TGTGCCAGCCGTGTCGGCGGAAAACTGTTTTTT. It codes for CASRVGGKLFF.

Only a few counts were recorded for this clone. The chain couples TRBV5-1 to TRBJ2-1; 11 bases are a match to TRBD2. This CDR3 contains 15 residues. Germline CDR1 reads SGHRS; CDR2 reads YFSETQ. J lost 10 bases, V lost 0 bases, and 6 bases had no gene match. The CDR3 DNA is TGCGCCAGCAGCTTGGTCTTAGCGGGGGGGCGGGAGCAGTTCTTC. Residues: CASSLVLAGGREQFF.

The count of this clone is one. The J gene is TRBJ2-2, the V gene TRBV11-3, with D perhaps TRBD1 (7 bases). This CDR3 is built from 16 residues. The V gene's germline CDR1 is SGHNT and CDR2 YENEEA. Trimming removed 5 bases at V and 5 bases at J, with 18 bases between. CDR3 DNA: TGTGCCAGCAGCGACCGGACAGGTGCGGGGACCGGGGAGCTGTTTTTT. Amino acids: CASSDRTGAGTGELFF.

The gene calls are TRBV19 and TRBJ1-6, with 7 positions matching TRBD1. Losses at the gene ends were 9 bases for V and 1 base for J; bases not matched to a gene: 9. This CDR3 contains 16 residues. The V gene's germline CDR1 is LNHDA and CDR2 SQIVND (reference sequence). CDR3 amino acids: CASLQTGRSYNSPLHF. CDR3 sequence (DNA): TGTGCCAGCCTTCAGACAGGGAGGTCCTATAATTCACCCCTCCACTTT.

This clone is a singleton in its sample. The chain links TRBV27 to TRBJ2-1, with a possible D match to TRBD2 (5 bases). The CDR3 is 15 amino acids. CDR1 is MNHEY and CDR2 is SMNVEV in the germline V gene (reference sequence). V was cut by 3 bases and J by 2 bases, with 11 bases left in between. As DNA, the CDR3 is TGTGCCAGCAGTTTGTCCGGGGTCCCCTACAATGAGCAGTTCTTC. Translating it yields CASSLSGVPYNEQFF.

The V call is TRBV7-5, the J call TRBJ1-3. TRBV7-5 is classified as a pseudogene. The CDR3 contains 18 residues. The CDR3 region has the DNA TGTGTCAGAAGCTTAGCACTCTTTCTGGAGAGCTCTGGAAACACCATATATTTT. It is translated as CVRSLALFLESSGNTIYF.

The chain joins TRBV11-2 to TRBJ2-1; no clear D. The CDR3 consists of 14 residues. Germline-derived CDR1 and CDR2 are SGHAT and FQNNGV. Trimming removed 6 bases at V and 0 bases at J, with 9 bases between. The CDR3 DNA reads as TGTGCCAGCAGACCAGGTGTCTCCTACAATGAGCAGTTCTTC. Residues: CASRPGVSYNEQFF. Looking up the rest from reference TRBV11-2 and TRBJ2-1 gives the full variable domain: EAGVAQSPRYKIIEKRQSVAFWCNPISGHATLYWYQQILGQGPKLLIQFQNNGVVDDSQLPKDRFSAERLKGVDSTLKIQPAKLEDSAVYLCASRPGVSYNEQFFGPGTRLTVL.

This clone was counted only a few times. The rearrangement links TRBV7-2 to TRBJ2-1; 15 bases match TRBD2. The CDR3 is 16 residues long. Trimming cost V 5 bases and J 4 bases; bases outside gene matches: 3. Germline CDR1 SGHTA, CDR2 FQGNSA. The CDR3 reads CASSLGLAGGYNEQFF. For the CDR3, the DNA is TGTGCCAGCAGCCTGGGACTAGCGGGGGGTTACAATGAGCAGTTCTTC.

The rearrangement links TRBV7-3 to TRBJ2-6, with 11 nucleotides matching TRBD2. Germline V lookup: CDR1 SGHTA, CDR2 FQGTGA. The ends lost 8 bases at V and 2 bases at J; junction bases unmatched: 8. The CDR3 has 17 residues. This chain's CDR3 is CASSARLAGTGANVLTF. As DNA, the CDR3 is TGTGCCAGCTCCGCCCGACTAGCGGGAACTGGGGCCAACGTCCTGACTTTC.

The genes are TRBV19 and TRBJ2-3; a possible D gene is TRBD1 (5 bases). CDR3 length equals 13 residues. Trimming removed 9 bases at V and 4 bases at J, with 14 bases between. Germline loops: CDR1 LNHDA, CDR2 SQIVND (reference sequence). CDR3: CASKIRAADTQYF. In DNA, the CDR3 is TGTGCCAGCAAAATCAGGGCCGCAGATACGCAGTATTTT. The whole variable domain, filled in from reference TRBV19 and TRBJ2-3, reads DGGITQSPKYLFRKEGQNVTLSCEQNLNHDAMYWYRQDPGQGLRLIYYSQIVNDFQKGDIAEGYSVSREKKESFPLTVTSAQKNPTAFYLCASKIRAADTQYFGPGTRLTVL.

Here the CDR3 reads CASSATGTSGRAGEDEQFF. In nucleotides, the CDR3 is TGTGCCAGCAGCGCAACCGGGACTAGCGGGAGGGCAGGTGAAGATGAGCAGTTCTTC. The rearrangement joins TRBV7-3 to TRBJ2-1, with 16 bases aligning to TRBD2. The CDR3 loop spans 19 amino acids. The V and J ends lost 5 bases and 8 bases, in that order; junction bases with no gene match: 15. Germline CDR1 and CDR2: SGHTA and FQGTGA.